The clone carrying this TCR beta chain was seen repeatedly, ten times or more. TCR beta CDR3 regions were amplified from RNA. With the HTBI primer set, the TCR CDR3 went through a first round of RT-PCR. One entry per CDR3 protein results from TCRdb running MiXCR on the multiplex PCR reads. The sample comprises approximately 740,000 distinct CDR3 sequences, 13% to 15% of which are singletons, and roughly 10% rests with the top ten. This specimen belongs to a study of T cells in Graves' hyperthyroidism and ophthalmopathy. The clonotype originates from a woman between 18 and 29 years old with Graves' hyperthyroidism. Sequencing input: blood.

This chain's CDR3 is CASRRIRSGLAGLETQYF. CDR3 bases: TGTGCCAGCAGGAGGATAAGGAGCGGACTAGCGGGATTAGAGACCCAGTACTTC. The chain combines TRBV2 with TRBJ2-5; TRBD2 matches 12 bases. CDR1 is SNHLY, CDR2 FYNNEI, per germline. Losses at the gene ends were 6 bases for V and 4 bases for J; bases not matched to a gene: 15. This CDR3 spans 18 amino acids.